These 27 T cell receptor beta chains were all obtained from the same sample, sequenced in a study of OX40 agonist ivuxolimab in advanced cancers. Sequencing used immunoSEQ multiplex PCR; TCRdb keeps in-frame clones, though not all of them. The data hold 12,000 or so clones, with approximately 86% observed a single time. Sequenced here: CD4+ or CD8+ T cells sorted from blood, sampled in a trial of the OX40 agonist ivuxolimab. The receptors were sampled from an adult with an advanced solid tumor such as melanoma, head and neck, liver or kidney cancer.

Worth noting for this clone: At the DNA level, this CDR3 is encoded by other sequences in the same sample as well. V and J are TRBV7-3 and TRBJ2-3, with 8 bases matching TRBD2. V lost 0 bases, J lost 5 bases, and 7 bases stayed unmatched. Germline V gene data show CDR1 as SGHTA and CDR2 as FQGTGA. There are 16 residues in the CDR3. In DNA form, the CDR3 reads TGTGCCAGCAGCTTAACTGGTCGGGGGGGCGGAGATACGCAGTATTTT. It encodes CASSLTGRGGGDTQYF.

V is TRBV19 and J is TRBJ2-5; 7 bases are a match to TRBD1. The end of the DNA fits TRBJ2-7 better, so the J call may be wrong. The CDR3 runs 14 residues. The germline V gene has CDR1 LNHDA and CDR2 SQIVND (reference sequence). In DNA form, the CDR3 reads TGTGCCAGTAGTGTCGGACAGGCAGACTACGAGCAGTACTTC. Translated: CASSVGQADYEQYF.

This clone was picked up one time. The rearrangement joins TRBV7-9 to TRBJ2-7, with TRBD2 as a possible D gene (6 bases). The CDR3 has 16 amino acids. V lost 4 bases and J 0 bases, leaving 16 bases between the germline ends. Germline-derived CDR1 and CDR2 are SEHNR and FQNEAQ (reference sequence). In nucleotides, the CDR3 is TGTGCCAGCAGCTCCCCGGGCAGCGGGTCCTCCTACGAGCAGTACTTC. Translating it yields CASSSPGSGSSYEQYF. The entire variable domain, with the rest obtained from reference TRBV7-9 and TRBJ2-7, is as follows: DTGVSQNPRHKITKRGQNVTFRCDPISEHNRLYWYRQTLGQGPEFLTYFQNEAQLEKSRLLSDRFSAERPKGSFSTLEIQRTEQGDSAMYLCASSSPGSGSSYEQYFGPGTRLTVT.

This clone was observed once. V gene TRBV11-2 combines with J gene TRBJ2-7, with 9 bases aligning to TRBD2. Looked up from germline, CDR1 is SGHAT and CDR2 is FQNNGV. CDR3 length: 15 amino acids. With 4 bases clipped from V and 1 base from J, the junction kept 5 bases outside the gene matches. The CDR3 sequence: CASSCGGGPSYEQYF. For the CDR3, the DNA is TGTGCCAGCAGCTGCGGGGGGGGGCCGTCCTACGAGCAGTACTTC. Full variable domain (outside the CDR3, taken from reference TRBV11-2 and TRBJ2-7): EAGVAQSPRYKIIEKRQSVAFWCNPISGHATLYWYQQILGQGPKLLIQFQNNGVVDDSQLPKDRFSAERLKGVDSTLKIQPAKLEDSAVYLCASSCGGGPSYEQYFGPGTRLTVT.

The genes are TRBV27 and TRBJ2-3, with 14 bases matching TRBD2. The CDR3 is made up of 18 amino acids. Germline CDR1 and CDR2: MNHEY and SMNVEV (reference sequence). V was clipped by 5 bases and J by 4 bases; unmatched bases: 11. CDR3 in DNA: TGTGCCAGCAGTCGACCCGGGACTAGCGGGAGCTTGGCAGATACGCAGTATTTT. Its protein product is CASSRPGTSGSLADTQYF.

CDR3 sequence reads: CAWSPLAGGPGDTQYF. The CDR3, as DNA: TGTGCCTGGAGTCCTTTAGCGGGGGGGCCGGGTGATACGCAGTATTTT. This chain joins TRBV30 and TRBJ2-3; TRBD2 matches at 11 bases. Germline V CDR1 and CDR2: GTSNPN, SVGIG (reference sequence). V dropped 2 bases and J dropped 6; count of bases not matched to a gene: 10. There are 16 residues in the CDR3.

V usage is TRBV27 and J usage is TRBJ2-4, with a weak D call TRBD2 (6 bases). V lost 0 bases and J 1 base, leaving 10 bases between the germline ends. Germline V gene data show CDR1 as MNHEY and CDR2 as SMNVEV (reference sequence). The CDR3 is made up of 16 amino acids. CDR3: CASSLSRAGAKNIQYF. CDR3 nucleotides: TGTGCCAGCAGTTTATCCCGGGCGGGGGCCAAAAACATTCAGTACTTC.

This sequence joins TRBV28 and TRBJ2-7, with TRBD2 identical over 8 bases. CDR1 is MDHEN and CDR2 is SYDVKM in the germline V gene. Losses at the gene ends were 1 base for V and 3 bases for J; bases not matched to a gene: 2. CDR3 length: 14 amino acids. The CDR3 sequence: CASSLSGGYYEQYF. The CDR3 DNA sequence: TGTGCCAGCAGTTTATCGGGGGGGTACTACGAGCAGTACTTC. The entire variable domain, with the rest obtained from reference TRBV28 and TRBJ2-7, is as follows: DVKVTQSSRYLVKRTGEKVFLECVQDMDHENMFWYRQDPGLGLRLIYFSYDVKMKEKGDIPEGYSVSREKKERFSLILESASTNQTSMYLCASSLSGGYYEQYFGPGTRLTVT.

Here the CDR3 DNA reads TGTGCCAGCAGCTTAAATGCAGTAGGGCGGGGGACTGAGCAGTTCTTC. It yields the protein CASSLNAVGRGTEQFF. This chain uses TRBV7-3 with TRBJ2-1; 7 bases map to TRBD2. The CDR3 length is 16 residues. V was pared by 1 base and J by 9 bases, with 12 bases of the junction left unmatched. Per the germline V gene, CDR1 is SGHTA and CDR2 is FQGTGA.

This chain connects TRBV7-9 to TRBJ1-1, with D unclear. Per the germline V gene, CDR1 is SEHNR and CDR2 is FQNEAQ (reference sequence). This CDR3 is built from 15 residues. V lost 8 bases to trimming and J lost 0 bases, with 16 bases between them. The CDR3 region has the DNA TGTGCCAGCCGAAGTTGGGGAGACTTGAACACTGAAGCTTTCTTT. This translates into CASRSWGDLNTEAFF.

The rearrangement uses TRBV4-2 and TRBJ2-5; 9 nucleotides line up with TRBD2. The trim removed 0 bases at V and 5 bases at J, leaving 4 bases unmatched. In germline, CDR1 is LGHNA, CDR2 YNFKEQ. This CDR3 region has 15 residues. This CDR3 is CASSQEAGGVETQYF. CDR3 nucleotides: TGTGCCAGCAGCCAAGAAGCGGGGGGAGTGGAGACCCAGTACTTC.

This rearrangement joins TRBV7-9 to TRBJ1-2; possible D gene TRBD1, 5 bases. The CDR3 contains 13 residues. Germline CDR1 is SEHNR and CDR2 is FQNEAQ (reference sequence). The V and J ends lost 5 bases and 8 bases respectively, with 15 bases between them. CDR3: CASSGAGAWGYTF. In DNA, the CDR3 is TGTGCCAGCAGCGGCGCCGGGGCTTGGGGCTACACCTTC.

The V gene is TRBV7-2, the J gene TRBJ2-3; D possibly corresponds to TRBD1 (6 bases). The CDR3 is made up of 15 amino acids. V was shortened by 6 bases and J by 6 bases, with 19 bases between the two germline ends. In germline, CDR1 is SGHTA, CDR2 FQGNSA. The CDR3 region is CASRSSLGHPDTQYF. CDR3 coding DNA: TGTGCCAGCAGGTCGAGTCTGGGACACCCGGATACGCAGTATTTT. The full variable domain, its missing parts supplied by reference TRBV7-2 and TRBJ2-3, is GAGVSQSPSNKVTEKGKDVELRCDPISGHTALYWYRQSLGQGLEFLIYFQGNSAPDKSGLPSDRFSAERTGGSVSTLTIQRTQQEDSAVYLCASRSSLGHPDTQYFGPGTRLTVL.

V usage is TRBV13 and J usage is TRBJ1-5, with D perhaps TRBD1 (5 bases). This CDR3 comprises 16 residues. The V end was cut by 0 bases, the J end by 1 base, with 10 bases between. Germline V gene lookup returns CDR1 PRHDT and CDR2 FYEKMQ (reference sequence). The CDR3 protein is CASSLGIRGSNQPQHF. The CDR3 coding sequence is TGTGCCAGCAGCTTAGGGATACGGGGGAGCAATCAGCCCCAGCATTTT.

The chain is built from TRBV7-9 and TRBJ2-5, with TRBD1 matching 7 bases. Germline lookup yields CDR1 SEHNR and CDR2 FQNEAQ (reference sequence). The CDR3 loop spans 15 amino acids. Losses at the gene ends were 1 base for V and 4 bases for J; bases not matched to a gene: 6. CDR3 nucleotides: TGTGCCAGCAGCTTAGTCGCAGGGGGAAGAGAGACCCAGTACTTC. Translating gives CASSLVAGGRETQYF.

CDR3: CASSIGSTGQGLYEQYF. CDR3 DNA sequence: TGTGCCAGTAGTATAGGCTCGACTGGACAGGGGTTATACGAGCAGTACTTC. The chain couples TRBV19 to TRBJ2-7; TRBD1 aligns across 9 bases. CDR3 length: 17 residues. After removal of 1 base from V and 4 bases from J, the junction contained 11 bases not matched to a gene. CDR1 LNHDA and CDR2 SQIVND come from the germline V gene (reference sequence).

The chain joins TRBV13 to TRBJ1-3; D is uncertain. Germline V gene data show CDR1 as PRHDT and CDR2 as FYEKMQ (reference sequence). The CDR3 consists of 16 residues. The V and J ends lost 0 bases and 3 bases respectively, with 12 bases between them. CDR3 protein: CASSLGHSRFGNTIYF. CDR3 sequence (DNA): TGTGCCAGCAGCTTAGGCCACAGTAGATTTGGAAACACCATATATTTT.

The chain has TRBV21-1 and TRBJ2-4; TRBD1, the table's D call, was not compared with the DNA. TRBV21-1 is tagged as a pseudogene. This CDR3 comprises 16 residues. The CDR3 DNA is TGTGCCAGCAGCAAAAAAAGGGACAGGAGCAAAAACATTCAGTACTTC. Its protein product is CASSKKRDRSKNIQYF.

J is TRBJ2-1 and V is TRBV27; 11 bases are a match to TRBD1. The trim removed 5 bases at V and 5 bases at J, leaving 2 bases unmatched. This CDR3 has 14 residues. Germline CDR1 and CDR2: MNHEY and SMNVEV (reference sequence). This CDR3 reads CASSPGQGDNEQFF. The DNA of the CDR3 is TGTGCCAGCAGTCCGGGACAGGGGGACAATGAGCAGTTCTTC.

The CDR3 here is CASSLQFPTSGSYTGELFF. DNA of the CDR3: TGTGCCAGCAGTTTACAGTTCCCGACTAGCGGGAGTTACACCGGGGAGCTGTTTTTT. The V call is TRBV28, the J call TRBJ2-2, with TRBD2 identical over 12 bases. This CDR3 is built from 19 residues. Germline-derived CDR1 and CDR2 are MDHEN and SYDVKM. The ends lost 2 bases at V and 3 bases at J; junction bases unmatched: 10. Filled out from reference TRBV28 and TRBJ2-2, the complete variable domain reads DVKVTQSSRYLVKRTGEKVFLECVQDMDHENMFWYRQDPGLGLRLIYFSYDVKMKEKGDIPEGYSVSREKKERFSLILESASTNQTSMYLCASSLQFPTSGSYTGELFFGEGSRLTVL.

V and J are TRBV11-3 and TRBJ2-1, with TRBD2 identical over 11 bases. Looked up from germline, CDR1 is SGHNT and CDR2 is YENEEA. The CDR3 is made up of 16 amino acids. V shed 5 bases, J shed 3 bases, and the junction held 6 bases outside the gene matches. CDR3 region: CASSDRGTSGYNEQFF. CDR3 sequence (DNA): TGTGCCAGCAGCGACCGCGGGACTAGCGGCTACAATGAGCAGTTCTTC.

The V call is TRBV5-1, the J call TRBJ1-1, with D perhaps matching TRBD1 (6 bases). V was pared by 0 bases and J by 8 bases, with 8 bases between. The CDR3 is 12 residues long. Germline V lookup: CDR1 SGHRS, CDR2 YFSETQ. The CDR3 sequence is CASSLVQGEAFF. CDR3 nucleotides: TGCGCCAGCAGCTTGGTACAGGGAGAAGCTTTCTTT.

CDR3 sequence (DNA): TGTGCCAGCAGCGTAGCTCCGCTAGCGGGGGGGCCAGCGACCGGGGAGCTGTTTTTT. It encodes CASSVAPLAGGPATGELFF. This sequence joins TRBV9 and TRBJ2-2; 12 bases line up with TRBD2. This CDR3 spans 19 amino acids. Germline V gene sequence: CDR1 SGDLS, CDR2 YYNGEE. Losses at the gene ends were 0 bases for V and 5 bases for J; bases not matched to a gene: 11.

The chain combines TRBV7-2 with TRBJ2-5, with 13 bases that match TRBD2. CDR1 and CDR2 (germline): SGHTA, FQGNSA. J was trimmed by 3 bases and V by 2 bases; bases with no gene match: 6. The CDR3 has 17 residues. CDR3 sequence reads: CASSLWTSGGQKETQYF. The CDR3 DNA follows: TGTGCCAGCAGCTTATGGACTAGCGGGGGCCAAAAAGAGACCCAGTACTTC. The whole variable domain, remainder taken from reference TRBV7-2 and TRBJ2-5, is GAGVSQSPSNKVTEKGKDVELRCDPISGHTALYWYRQSLGQGLEFLIYFQGNSAPDKSGLPSDRFSAERTGGSVSTLTIQRTQQEDSAVYLCASSLWTSGGQKETQYFGPGTRLLVL.

The CDR3 bases are TGTGCCAGCAGCCTCGACAGGGACCAAGAGACCCAGTACTTC. It codes for CASSLDRDQETQYF. V is TRBV7-9 and J is TRBJ2-5, with TRBD1 identical over 7 bases. V was clipped by 5 bases and J by 0 bases; unmatched bases: 3. This CDR3 has 14 residues. CDR1 is SEHNR, CDR2 FQNEAQ, per germline (reference sequence).

The chain uses TRBV4-1 and TRBJ2-5; 11 nucleotides match TRBD1. Germline CDR1 is MGHRA and CDR2 is YSYEKL. V dropped 1 base and J dropped 5; count of bases not matched to a gene: 3. This CDR3 contains 15 residues. The CDR3 nucleotides are TGCGCCAGCAGCCAAGGGACAGGGGGCTTGGAGACCCAGTACTTC. It translates to CASSQGTGGLETQYF.

The V gene is TRBV5-1, the J gene TRBJ2-7, with D unclear. Trimming removed 1 base at V and 3 bases at J, with 8 bases between. The germline V gene has CDR1 SGHRS and CDR2 YFSETQ. The CDR3 is 13 amino acids. CDR3 amino acids: CASSLQWGYEQYF. The CDR3 DNA reads TGCGCCAGCAGCTTGCAATGGGGCTACGAGCAGTACTTC.